These 2 T cell receptor beta chains were sequenced from one sample in a study of T-cell memory formation after mild COVID-19. TCRdb reprocessed the 5' RACE reads with MiXCR, giving one entry per CDR3 protein. The table includes roughly 350,000 distinct CDR3 sequences, roughly an eighth detected once. The sample taken for sequencing was PBMCs or a T cell subset sorted from them (not recorded which). These receptors were obtained from a man between 18 and 29 years old who had mild COVID-19 (a few samples of this study predate the infection). Cell type and time point are not known.

This clonotype was seen a single time. The V and J genes are TRBV6-2 or TRBV6-3 and TRBJ1-5; tentatively, D is TRBD1 (5 bases). The CDR3 totals 16 residues. Germline CDR1 MNHEY, CDR2 SVGEGT. Trimming shortened V by 3 bases and J by 7 bases, and 19 bases separated the two germline ends. CDR3 nucleotide sequence: TGTGCCAGCAGTTATAGTCGGGGCCTCGGTAGACAGCCCCAGCATTTT. Translation gives CASSYSRGLGRQPQHF.

In this sample, this clonotype turned up a few times. This chain links TRBV2 with TRBJ1-1, with D perhaps matching TRBD1 (6 bases). V lost 5 bases and J lost 10, with 26 bases in between. Germline V gene data show CDR1 as SNHLY and CDR2 as FYNNEI. There are 16 residues in the CDR3. The CDR3: CASSLATRGRSVGAFF. DNA for the CDR3: TGTGCCAGCAGTCTGGCGACGAGGGGGAGGTCCGTCGGAGCTTTCTTT. The variable domain in full, with the rest retrieved from reference TRBV2 and TRBJ1-1, is EPEVTQTPSHQVTQMGQEVILRCVPISNHLYFYWYRQILGQKVEFLVSFYNNEISEKSEIFDDQFSVERPDGSNFTLKIRSTKLEDSAMYFCASSLATRGRSVGAFFGQGTRLTVV.